This record covers a single T cell receptor (beta chain). As yet, its antigen is unknown. The entry originates in a study of human CD8 memory T cell subsets. Study results and limitations: Both stem-like subsets shared clonotypes with effector memory cells. However, the stem-like memory and precursor exhausted T cell repertoires overlapped with each other only minimally. Estimates that used Chao1 suggested higher diversity in stem-like memory T cells than in precursor exhausted T cells.

Preparation of the TCR beta libraries relied on UMI-labeled 5' RACE. Using the 5' RACE reads, TCRdb records one entry per CDR3 protein without DNA. The record lists roughly 10,000 distinct CDR3 sequences, of which the ten most abundant hold 15% to 17%. Healthy donors provided the buffy coats that yielded the PBMC. This receptor was identified in a human donor in good health. The sample taken for sequencing was CD8+ T cells from PBMCs.

The CDR3 sequence: CASSPQGIEQFF. V usage is TRBV7-3 and J usage is TRBJ2-1; lacking DNA, the TRBD1 call made by TCRdb goes unchecked. Germline lookup yields CDR1 SGHTA and CDR2 FQGTGA. The CDR3 totals 12 residues.